This T cell receptor beta chain is drawn from a study of blood T cell repertoires in COVID-19. Before being deemed recovered, Cohort 3 donors had two negative PCRs, clearance, or symptom resolution. Per the authors' pipeline: Reference gene primer amplification gave nucleated cell count estimates. Sequencing used immunoSEQ multiplex PCR; TCRdb keeps in-frame clones, though not all of them. V and J calls and clone size come straight from that table; D and trimming were deduced from the DNA. The sample lists about 170,000 clones; about 90% were seen once. From germline, CDR1 is KGHDR and CDR2 SFDVKD. This CDR3 is built from 12 residues. J gave up 6 bases and V 6 bases, and 3 bases lay outside the gene matches.

The TCR was taken from a woman aged 45 to 65 who had recovered from COVID-19. The rearrangement uses TRBV24-1 and TRBJ1-2, with TRBD1 matching 7 bases. The sequenced sample was PBMCs or T cells enriched from blood (not recorded which). The CDR3, as DNA: TGTGCCACCAGTATAGGGGGCAATGGCTACACCTTC. Translating gives CATSIGGNGYTF.